This TCR beta chain stems from a study of blood T cell repertoires in COVID-19. The V gene lost 6 bases and the J gene lost 7 bases, with 12 bases spanning the gap. The CDR3 runs 11 residues. The germline gives CDR1 GTSNPN, CDR2 SVGIG (reference sequence). In the authors' workflow: Nucleated cell number was recorded as an estimate derived from reference gene primer amplification. Clones were read by immunoSEQ multiplex PCR, and TCRdb kept only the in-frame ones, dropping some. The D gene and trimming were derived from the DNA, and the V and J assignments and clone size from that table. Of 200,000 to 250,000 clones in the sample, 87% are singletons; the top ten hold approximately 12%.

The chain carries TRBV30 and TRBJ1-2; D possibly corresponds to TRBD1 (5 bases). What was sequenced was peripheral blood. The source is a woman aged 18-29 years who had recovered from COVID-19. CDR3 sequence (DNA): TGTGCCTGCTTCCCTCAGGGTGGCTACACCTTC. Encoded protein: CACFPQGGYTF.